Only a few counts were recorded for the clone carrying this T cell receptor beta chain. Amplified TCR beta CDR3 regions derived from RNA transcripts. The TCR CDR3 first-round RT-PCR relied on the HTBI primer set. Via MiXCR, TCRdb re-called the multiplex PCR reads, giving one row per CDR3 protein. The sample holds about 320,000 distinct CDR3 sequences; over 15% are singletons and the top ten take approximately 31%. Germline CDR1 is SQVTM and CDR2 is ANQGSEA. V lost 7 bases, J lost 0 bases, and 10 bases lay in between. The length of the CDR3 is 12 residues. These data come from a study of T cells in Graves' hyperthyroidism and ophthalmopathy.

Sequenced material: blood. This chain joins TRBV29-1 and TRBJ2-7; D gene unclear. This clonotype originated in a man younger than 45 with Graves' hyperthyroidism. Written as DNA, the CDR3 is TGCAGCGCCTGGAGAAGCTCCTACGAGCAGTACTTC. This sequence encodes CSAWRSSYEQYF.